Listed below are T cell receptor beta chains from one sample, sequenced in a study of shared clonotypes between healthy human individuals. Sequencing was performed with immunoSEQ multiplex PCR; in TCRdb, only in-frame clones are kept and a portion is missing. The sample consists of more than 1.2 million clones, 98% of them appearing once. The sequencing sample was made of naive CD4+ T cells sorted from blood. These receptors all come from a man aged 25 to 40 in good health. Both conserved end residues are part of each CDR3. Each record gives: V gene, J gene, D gene, CDR3 length, CDR3 DNA, CDR3 protein. A D gene is named only where the DNA matches it firmly.

TRBV5-6	TRBJ1-5	.	13	TGTGCCAGCAGCGCCCAGCGGGGGGGCACCCAGCATTTT	CASSAQRGGTQHF
TRBV5-1	TRBJ2-2	.	13	TGCGCCAGCAGCTTCCCGAACACCGGGGAGCTGTTTTTT	CASSFPNTGELFF
TRBV6-5	TRBJ2-5	.	14	TGTGCCAGCAGTTACGGCCCCGGAAAAGAGACCCAGTACTTC	CASSYGPGKETQYF
TRBV10-1	TRBJ2-7	.	13	TGCGCCAGACCACAGGGAATCCCCTACGAGCAGTACTTC	CARPQGIPYEQYF
TRBV4-1	TRBJ2-7	.	16	TGCGCCAGCAGCCACCCCGGACAGAGAAAGATATACGAGCAGTACTTC	CASSHPGQRKIYEQYF
TRBV4-3	TRBJ2-1	TRBD1	16	TGCGCCAGCAGCCAAGATTGGGACAGTCCCGTAGATGAGCAGTTCTTC	CASSQDWDSPVDEQFF
TRBV25-1	TRBJ2-5	.	14	TGTGCCAGCAGTGAATGGGGGAGACAAGAGACCCAGTACTTC	CASSEWGRQETQYF
TRBV11-2	TRBJ2-7	.	14	TGTGCCAGCAGCTTAGGGGCTGCAACCTACGAGCAGTACTTC	CASSLGAATYEQYF
TRBV5-1	TRBJ1-1	TRBD1	17	TGCGCCAGCAGCTGGGCCGGGACAGGGGGTGGTCCCACTGAAGCTTTCTTT	CASSWAGTGGGPTEAFF
TRBV7-8	TRBJ1-2	.	17	TGTGCCAGCAGCCCCCGGGGCAGGGGAAAGGATGGCTATGGCTACACCTTC	CASSPRGRGKDGYGYTF
TRBV11-2	TRBJ2-3	TRBD2	14	TGTGCCAGCAGCTCCGGGACTAGCCCAGATACGCAGTATTTT	CASSSGTSPDTQYF
TRBV5-1	TRBJ2-7	.	15	TGCGCCAGCAGCTTACTCCCGGAAAGCTCCTACGAGCAGTACTTC	CASSLLPESSYEQYF
TRBV29-1	TRBJ1-4	.	12	TGCAGCGTTGCGGCAGGTTATGAAAAACTGTTTTTT	CSVAAGYEKLFF
TRBV28	TRBJ2-1	.	13	TGTGCCAGCAGTCCGCAACTAGCAAATGAGCAGTTCTTC	CASSPQLANEQFF
TRBV2	TRBJ1-1	.	11	TGTGCCAATACAGGGAACACTGAAGCTTTCTTT	CANTGNTEAFF
TRBV5-1	TRBJ1-3	.	13	TGCGCCAGCAGGCGAGGTATGACGGACACCATATATTTT	CASRRGMTDTIYF
TRBV18	TRBJ2-1	.	15	TGTGCCAGCTCACCACAGGTCGGGGTTTACAATGAGCAGTTCTTC	CASSPQVGVYNEQFF
TRBV2	TRBJ2-7	.	15	TGTGCCAGCAGACCTTGGGCAGAAAGTTTGAACGAGCAGTACTTC	CASRPWAESLNEQYF
TRBV7-9	TRBJ2-3	TRBD2	17	TGTGCCAGCAGCTCCCGACTAGCGGGGACTAGCACAGATACGCAGTATTTT	CASSSRLAGTSTDTQYF
TRBV19	TRBJ2-7	TRBD2	11	TGTGCCGGCGGGGGGACCTACGAGCAGTACTTC	CAGGGTYEQYF
TRBV19	TRBJ2-7	TRBD2	15	TGTGCCAGTAGCGGGCGGCGGGAGCTCCCCTACGAGCAGTACTTC	CASSGRRELPYEQYF
TRBV6-1	TRBJ2-6	.	15	TGTGCCAGCAGTCCAGGGCGCTCTGGGGCCAACGTCCTGACTTTC	CASSPGRSGANVLTF
TRBV5-6	TRBJ2-3	.	13	TGTGCCAGCAGCTTGGTTCCTCGGGATACGCAGTATTTT	CASSLVPRDTQYF
TRBV6-6	TRBJ1-5	.	14	TGTGCCAGCAGTCAGGACACGCCGTATCAGCCCCAGCATTTT	CASSQDTPYQPQHF
TRBV9	TRBJ1-1	.	13	TGTGCCAGCGCAAGAACTGGGAACACTGAAGCTTTCTTT	CASARTGNTEAFF
TRBV28	TRBJ1-2	.	12	TGTGCCACCCTCAGGGCTGGCTATGGCTACACCTTC	CATLRAGYGYTF
TRBV28	TRBJ2-3	.	13	TGTGCCAGCGACCATGGGGGCGCAGATACGCAGTATTTT	CASDHGGADTQYF
TRBV10-1	TRBJ1-5	TRBD1	16	TGCGCCAGCAGCCCCGGGACAGGGGGGTCAAATCAGCCCCAGCATTTT	CASSPGTGGSNQPQHF
TRBV7-8	TRBJ1-4	TRBD1	14	TGTGCCAGCAGCTTAGGGGACAGTCGAACGGTGCTGTTTTTT	CASSLGDSRTVLFF
TRBV18	TRBJ2-7	TRBD1	15	TGTGCCAGCTCACCACCGAGGGGACAGTACTACGAGCAGTACTTC	CASSPPRGQYYEQYF
TRBV5-4	TRBJ2-3	.	14	TGTGCCAGCAGCCGAGACAGACACACAGATACGCAGTATTTT	CASSRDRHTDTQYF
TRBV27	TRBJ2-3	.	16	TGTGCCAGCAGTCCATGGACGGTCATAGGCACAGATACGCAGTATTTT	CASSPWTVIGTDTQYF
TRBV19	TRBJ2-1	TRBD2	16	TGTGCCAGTAGTATCTCGGCGGGAGGGCCTTATAATGAGCAGTTCTTC	CASSISAGGPYNEQFF
TRBV5-1	TRBJ1-3	.	14	.	CASSFGEGENTIYF
TRBV5-1	TRBJ2-3	.	18	TGCGCCAGCAGCTTGGGGCCACGCCGTACCCTTAGCACAGATACGCAGTATTTT	CASSLGPRRTLSTDTQYF
TRBV9	TRBJ2-7	.	16	TGTGCCAGCAGCGTGGGCCAATTGTCCAATTTCTACGAGCAGTACTTC	CASSVGQLSNFYEQYF
TRBV10-3	TRBJ2-7	.	14	TGTGCCATCAGTGAGTCAAGCGGGCCCTACGAGCAGTACTTC	CAISESSGPYEQYF
TRBV4-2	TRBJ1-2	.	16	TGTGCCAGCAGCCAAGGGGGAGGGAAAGCTAACTATGGCTACACCTTC	CASSQGGGKANYGYTF
TRBV11-2	TRBJ2-3	.	16	TGTGCCAGCAGCACTATGGGTTGGGGAATCGCAGATACGCAGTATTTT	CASSTMGWGIADTQYF
TRBV2	TRBJ2-5	.	11	TGTGCCAGCAATCAAGTAGAGACCCAGTACTTC	CASNQVETQYF
TRBV28	TRBJ2-2	.	15	TGTGCCAGCAGTCCCCCGGACTTCGACAGACGGCAGCTGTTTTTT	CASSPPDFDRRQLFF
TRBV4-2	TRBJ2-7	.	17	TGTGCCAGCAGCATTACATTGGGGCAGGGGCCCTCCTACGAGCAGTACTTC	CASSITLGQGPSYEQYF